The clone carrying this TCR beta chain occurred a few times. The antigen is unknown. RNA transcripts gave rise to amplified TCR beta CDR3 regions. A first-round RT-PCR of the TCR CDR3 used the HTBI primer set. TCRdb reanalysed the multiplex PCR reads using MiXCR and keeps one entry per CDR3 protein. The sample contains approximately 630,000 distinct CDR3 sequences, under 20% of which appear only once. These data come from a study of T cells in Graves' hyperthyroidism and ophthalmopathy. Study-wide findings and caveats: Most thyroid clonotypes expanded above 0.001 were also detected in blood.

The CDR3 runs to 13 residues. Trimming removed 0 bases from V and 5 bases from J, with 7 bases in between. Per the germline V gene, CDR1 is DFQATT and CDR2 is SNEGSKA (reference sequence). This chain uses TRBV20-1 with TRBJ2-2, with D uncertain. Sequencing was done on a sample of blood. The receptor was derived from a woman in her twenties or thirties with Graves' hyperthyroidism. The CDR3: CSARDHGTGELFF. CDR3 DNA: TGCAGTGCTAGAGATCACGGTACCGGGGAGCTGTTTTTT.